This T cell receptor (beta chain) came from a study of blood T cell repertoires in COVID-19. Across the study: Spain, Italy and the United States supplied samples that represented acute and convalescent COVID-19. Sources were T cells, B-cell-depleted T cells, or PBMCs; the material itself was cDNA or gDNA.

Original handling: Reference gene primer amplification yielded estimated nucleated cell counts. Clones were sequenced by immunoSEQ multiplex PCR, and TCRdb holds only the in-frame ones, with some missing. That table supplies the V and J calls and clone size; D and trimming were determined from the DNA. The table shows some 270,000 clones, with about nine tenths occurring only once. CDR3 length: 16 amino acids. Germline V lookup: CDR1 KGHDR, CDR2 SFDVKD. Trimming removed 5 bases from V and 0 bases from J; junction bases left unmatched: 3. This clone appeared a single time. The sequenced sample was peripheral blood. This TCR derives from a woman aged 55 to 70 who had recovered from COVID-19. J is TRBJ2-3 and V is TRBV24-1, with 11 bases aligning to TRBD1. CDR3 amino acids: CATSAGQGASTDTQYF. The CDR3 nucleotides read TGTGCCACCAGTGCCGGACAGGGGGCAAGCACAGATACGCAGTATTTT.